Sequencing of this TCR beta chain was carried out in a study of memory CD4+ T cells and cytomegalovirus serostatus. Study-wide context: Of the healthy Belgian adults, 9 were CMV seropositive and 24 seronegative. Overall study findings and caveats: A US-trained random forest predicted CMV serostatus with median AUC around 0.91. Each of approximately 73 CMV-associated TCRbeta sequences occurred in one to five individuals.

The sort gate was single viable CD3+CD4+CD8-CD45RO+ cells for memory CD4+ T cells. The length of the CDR3 is 14 residues. The germline V gene encodes CDR1 KGHSH and CDR2 LQKENI. Deletions cut 3 bases from V and 0 bases from J, with 7 bases between. About this clone: Antigen unknown.

Original analysis: Out-of-frame sequences were removed, leaving 2,000,000 or so distinct TCRbeta sequences. Measured with immunoSEQ multiplex PCR; TCRdb has only the in-frame clones, and not every one. That table supplies the V and J calls and clone size; D and trimming were determined from the DNA. There are 70,000 to 95,000 clones in the sample; 80% occur only once, and around 0.78% lies in the top ten. The receptor was isolated from an adult in good health and CMV-seronegative. This sequence joins TRBV18 and TRBJ2-3; no firm D call. The sequenced sample was memory CD4+ T cells from blood. The CDR3 protein is CASSPTLSTDTQYF. The DNA of the CDR3 is TGTGCCAGCTCACCGACTTTGAGCACAGATACGCAGTATTTT.